What follows are 32 T cell receptor beta chains derived from one specimen sequenced in a study of human T cells and chemical hapten exposure. Specified time point: pre-sensitization, week 0. The treatment denotes: therapeutic diphenylcyclopropenone sensitization with weekly scalp DPC. TCRdb re-called the RACE reads through MiXCR, storing one row per CDR3 protein. The repertoire includes more than 50,000 distinct CDR3 sequences, roughly 6.7% of them detected once, and 1.5% to 2% sits in the top ten. Source: whole blood, taken in connection with sensitization to the hapten diphenylcyclopropenone (DPC). These receptors were collected from a woman aged 30 to 39 with alopecia areata. Some clones in this sample may be carry-over from other donors' samples.

This clonotype was detected a few times. J is TRBJ1-2 and V is TRBV20-1; no definite D call. The CDR3 is 10 amino acids. Germline V CDR1 and CDR2: DFQATT, SNEGSKA (reference sequence). Trimming took 6 bases from V and 1 from J, leaving 3 bases between them. The CDR3 sequence: CSASNYGYTF. CDR3 nucleotides: TGCAGTGCCAGTAACTATGGCTACACCTTC.

V is TRBV9 and J is TRBJ2-1; 8 nucleotides match TRBD2. In germline, CDR1 is SGDLS, CDR2 YYNGEE. The CDR3 runs to 16 residues. V gave up 0 bases and J gave up 5 bases; unmatched junction bases: 7. The CDR3 spells CASSVDPTSGHNEQFF. The CDR3 nucleotides are TGTGCCAGCAGCGTAGATCCCACTAGCGGACACAATGAGCAGTTCTTC.

The chain combines TRBV6-1 with TRBJ1-2; a weak D match, TRBD1 (6 bases). V shed 5 bases and J shed 0 bases, with 10 bases lying between them. The CDR3 consists of 14 residues. Germline CDR1 is MNHNS and CDR2 is SASEGT. For the CDR3, the DNA is TGTGCCAGCAGTTTGAGGACAGCTAACTATGGCTACACCTTC. As protein: CASSLRTANYGYTF.

This clonotype was picked up many times. The chain recombines TRBV29-1 with TRBJ2-2; 8 bases are shared with TRBD1. CDR3 length: 16 amino acids. Per germline, CDR1 SQVTM and CDR2 ANQGSEA. Losses at the gene ends were 4 bases for V and 5 bases for J; bases not matched to a gene: 12. CDR3 sequence reads: CSVGGHRGSLTGELFF. The CDR3 DNA sequence: TGCAGCGTTGGGGGGCACAGGGGGTCGTTGACCGGGGAGCTGTTTTTT.

This clonotype was observed at least ten times. The chain joins TRBV6-5 to TRBJ2-6; D is unclear. The V and J ends lost 2 bases and 12 bases respectively, with 14 bases between them. Germline V lookup: CDR1 MNHEY, CDR2 SVGAGI. This CDR3 has 14 amino acids. The CDR3 sequence is CASSYGLNIGVLTF. CDR3 coding DNA: TGTGCCAGCAGTTACGGGCTGAATATCGGCGTCCTGACTTTC.

This clonotype has ten or more counts. V is TRBV11-2 and J is TRBJ2-5; D might be TRBD2 (5 bases). The CDR3 has 17 amino acids. The ends were cut back, 0 bases at V and 2 bases at J, with 16 bases in the middle. The V gene's germline CDR1 is SGHAT and CDR2 FQNNGV. CDR3: CASSLDPAEEIQETQYF. The CDR3 DNA reads as TGTGCCAGCAGCTTAGACCCCGCGGAGGAAATACAAGAGACCCAGTACTTC.

The V call is TRBV6-5, the J call TRBJ1-5; no definite D call. The CDR3 runs to 16 residues. The V end lost 0 bases, the J end lost 1 base, and 10 bases lay between the germline ends. From germline, CDR1 is MNHEY and CDR2 SVGAGI. CDR3 sequence reads: CASSYSGPRSNQPQHF. As DNA, the CDR3 is TGTGCCAGCAGTTACTCCGGGCCCAGAAGCAATCAGCCCCAGCATTTT.

This clonotype was recorded many times. This chain uses TRBV7-9 with TRBJ1-5; no clear D gene. This CDR3 region has 15 residues. Germline-derived CDR1 and CDR2 are SEHNR and FQNEAQ (reference sequence). V was pared by 4 bases and J by 5 bases, with 15 bases between. The CDR3 DNA reads as TGTGCCAGCAGCTCGGCCACGTTCGGGGATCAGCCCCAGCATTTT. Its protein is CASSSATFGDQPQHF.

This clonotype was seen more than once but under ten times. V usage is TRBV3-1 and J usage is TRBJ1-4, with 9 nucleotides matching TRBD1. J lost 8 bases, V lost 0 bases, and 7 bases had no gene match. The CDR3 has 16 amino acids. The germline V gene has CDR1 LGHDT and CDR2 YNNKEL (reference sequence). DNA for the CDR3: TGTGCCAGCAGCCAAGAAGGAGGGACAGGGAGCGAAAAACTGTTTTTT. Protein product: CASSQEGGTGSEKLFF.

This clonotype was observed at least ten times. The V call is TRBV20-1, the J call TRBJ2-5, with TRBD2 identical over 8 bases. There are 15 residues in the CDR3. Trimming removed 3 bases from V and 6 bases from J; junction bases left unmatched: 12. The germline gives CDR1 DFQATT, CDR2 SNEGSKA (reference sequence). The CDR3 is CSASPSGGGEKTQYF. The CDR3 bases are TGCAGTGCTAGTCCCTCCGGGGGGGGGGAAAAGACCCAGTACTTC.

This clonotype was detected a few times. The chain joins TRBV5-6 to TRBJ2-3; 10 bases are shared with TRBD2. CDR1 is SGHDT and CDR2 is YYEEEE in the germline V gene. This CDR3 contains 16 residues. The V and J ends lost 2 bases and 4 bases, in that order; junction bases with no gene match: 7. CDR3: CASSFLASGGPDTQYF. Here the CDR3 DNA reads TGTGCCAGCAGCTTTTTGGCTAGCGGGGGTCCAGATACGCAGTATTTT.

This clonotype was detected many times. The chain links TRBV12-3 or TRBV12-4 to TRBJ1-2, with D hard to call. CDR3 length equals 12 residues. The germline V and J ends were trimmed by 2 bases and 2 bases, with 3 bases remaining between them. CDR3 sequence reads: CASSLSNYGYTF. Here the CDR3 DNA reads TGTGCCAGCAGTTTATCCAACTATGGCTACACCTTC.

The chain recombines TRBV5-1 with TRBJ2-5; TRBD2 agrees at 9 bases. The length of the CDR3 is 14 residues. Trimming cost V 5 bases and J 1 base; bases outside gene matches: 3. The germline CDR1 and CDR2 sequences are SGHRS and YFSETQ. The CDR3, as DNA: TGCGCCAGCAGATTGACTAGCGGCCAAGAGACCCAGTACTTC. Its protein is CASRLTSGQETQYF.

This clonotype occurred a few times. V is TRBV7-9 and J is TRBJ1-5; possibly TRBD1 for D (6 bases). Germline V gene data show CDR1 as SEHNR and CDR2 as FQNEAQ (reference sequence). The ends were cut back, 6 bases at V and 2 bases at J, with 17 bases in the middle. The CDR3 consists of 16 residues. CDR3 protein: CASSSTGSTGNQPQHF. DNA of the CDR3: TGTGCCAGCAGTTCTACAGGGAGTACGGGCAATCAGCCCCAGCATTTT.

The CDR3 DNA reads TGTGCCAGCAGTTACCGCCGGGGTTCTGGAGAAAAACTGTTTTTT. Amino acid sequence: CASSYRRGSGEKLFF. V gene TRBV12-3 or TRBV12-4 combines with J gene TRBJ1-4; D unclear. The CDR3 totals 15 residues. V dropped 4 bases and J dropped 8 bases, with 17 bases sitting between them.

This clonotype was counted ten times or more. V is TRBV7-3 and J is TRBJ1-1; D remains unclear. This CDR3 has 16 amino acids. V lost 2 bases to trimming and J lost 6 bases, with 19 bases between them. CDR1 SGHTA and CDR2 FQGTGA come from the germline V gene. The CDR3 region is CASSLAPANGVAEAFF. The DNA of the CDR3 is TGTGCCAGCAGCTTAGCCCCAGCGAACGGGGTTGCTGAAGCTTTCTTT.

This clonotype was seen a few times. This chain joins TRBV11-1 and TRBJ2-5, with 7 bases fitting TRBD2. Looked up from germline, CDR1 is SGHAT and CDR2 is FQDESV (reference sequence). CDR3 length: 16 residues. V lost 1 base to trimming and J lost 7 bases; unmatched junction nucleotides: 12. Here the CDR3 reads CASSLGSWLAAMTQYF. Here the CDR3 DNA reads TGTGCCAGCAGCTTAGGGTCGTGGCTAGCGGCAATGACCCAGTACTTC.

In this sample, this clonotype turned up many times. The genes are TRBV30 and TRBJ1-5; a weak D match, TRBD1 (5 bases). Germline lookup yields CDR1 GTSNPN and CDR2 SVGIG (reference sequence). CDR3 size: 13 residues. The V and J ends lost 1 base and 1 base respectively, with 5 bases between them. This chain's CDR3 is CAWSEGSNQPQHF. The CDR3 nucleotides are TGTGCCTGGAGTGAGGGGAGCAATCAGCCCCAGCATTTT.

This clonotype was counted many times. V is TRBV12-3 or TRBV12-4 and J is TRBJ2-3, with 7 nucleotides matching TRBD2. CDR3 length: 15 amino acids. With 2 bases clipped from V and 2 bases from J, the junction kept 4 bases outside the gene matches. The CDR3 sequence is CASSLREAATDTQYF. The CDR3 DNA is TGTGCCAGCAGTTTACGGGAGGCAGCCACAGATACGCAGTATTTT.

In this sample, this clonotype turned up a few times. The chain employs TRBV7-8 and TRBJ2-3; D possibly corresponds to TRBD2 (6 bases). The V end was cut by 2 bases, the J end by 0 bases, with 27 bases between. Germline V CDR1 and CDR2: SGHVS, FQNEAQ. The CDR3 consists of 21 residues. The CDR3 is CASSLPVPGLARNTSTDTQYF. The CDR3 nucleotides read TGTGCCAGCAGCTTACCGGTCCCGGGGCTAGCGCGTAACACTAGCACAGATACGCAGTATTTT.

This clonotype was picked up many times. The V gene is TRBV10-3, the J gene TRBJ1-1; D uncertain. CDR1 is ENHRY, CDR2 SYGVKD, per germline. The CDR3 is 14 amino acids. V lost 4 bases and J 1 base, leaving 10 bases between the germline ends. The CDR3 here is CAISVYEGNTEAFF. CDR3 in DNA: TGTGCCATCAGTGTGTATGAGGGGAACACTGAAGCTTTCTTT.

This clonotype has ten or more counts. This sequence joins TRBV12-3 or TRBV12-4 and TRBJ2-3; D is tentatively TRBD1 or TRBD2 (5 bases each). V was trimmed by 6 bases and J by 1 base, leaving 17 bases between them. The CDR3 spans 16 residues. CDR3 coding DNA: TGTGCCAGCAGGGGGGACCGGCGAGGGGGCACAGATACGCAGTATTTT. It encodes CASRGDRRGGTDTQYF.

This clonotype was observed at least ten times. CDR3 amino acids: CSAHGQVNSPLHF. The CDR3 DNA follows: TGCAGTGCTCACGGACAGGTCAATTCACCCCTCCACTTT. The V call is TRBV20-1, the J call TRBJ1-6, with 7 bases aligning to TRBD1. Losses at the gene ends were 5 bases for V and 7 bases for J; bases not matched to a gene: 5. Looked up from germline, CDR1 is DFQATT and CDR2 is SNEGSKA (reference sequence). The CDR3 length is 13 residues.

This clonotype was detected many times. The rearrangement links TRBV2 to TRBJ1-2; possible D gene TRBD1, 6 bases. The CDR3 is 12 residues long. Germline V lookup: CDR1 SNHLY, CDR2 FYNNEI. Trimming removed 8 bases from V and 5 bases from J, with 12 bases in between. The CDR3, as DNA: TGTGCCAGCGGATCAGGGGTTTATGGCTACACCTTC. This translates into CASGSGVYGYTF.

This clonotype was counted at least ten times. This chain links TRBV12-3 or TRBV12-4 with TRBJ1-1; a weak D match, TRBD1 (5 bases). CDR3 length equals 14 residues. Between the trimmed V and J ends, which lost 4 bases and 6 bases, there was a span of 15 bases. CDR3 DNA: TGTGCCAGCAGTTACGGGGGGACGGCGGCTGAAGCTTTCTTT. This gives the protein CASSYGGTAAEAFF.

In its sample, this clonotype was seen a few times. V gene TRBV6-6 combines with J gene TRBJ2-3; no firm D call. The CDR3 consists of 13 residues. Trimming left V 2 bases short and J 6 bases short, with 9 bases between. Germline V gene lookup returns CDR1 MNHNY and CDR2 SVGAGI (reference sequence). The CDR3 DNA reads TGTGCCAGCAGTTACAGTGGAAAGGATACGCAGTATTTT. As protein: CASSYSGKDTQYF.

The chain recombines TRBV10-3 with TRBJ1-2, with 7 nucleotides matching TRBD1. Per the germline V gene, CDR1 is ENHRY and CDR2 is SYGVKD. CDR3 length equals 16 residues. After removal of 3 bases from V and 0 bases from J, the junction contained 7 bases not matched to a gene. This chain's CDR3 is CAISEPTGAANYGYTF. The DNA for the CDR3 is TGTGCCATCAGTGAACCAACAGGGGCGGCTAACTATGGCTACACCTTC.

This clonotype was recorded at least ten times. The chain employs TRBV5-1 and TRBJ1-6, with D perhaps TRBD1 (5 bases). In germline, CDR1 is SGHRS, CDR2 YFSETQ. V was clipped by 0 bases and J by 6 bases, with 10 bases between them. This CDR3 is built from 15 residues. The CDR3 loop reads CASSLEGTGNSPLHF. CDR3 nucleotide sequence: TGCGCCAGCAGCTTGGAAGGGACCGGTAATTCACCCCTCCACTTT.

This clonotype was seen repeatedly, ten times or more. The rearrangement links TRBV20-1 to TRBJ1-4; D is unresolved. Germline V gene sequence: CDR1 DFQATT, CDR2 SNEGSKA (reference sequence). Deletions cut 0 bases from V and 4 bases from J, with 12 bases between. CDR3 size: 15 residues. Here the CDR3 DNA reads TGCAGTGCTAGAGACGGGTCCGTCTTTAATGAAAAACTGTTTTTT. As protein: CSARDGSVFNEKLFF.

This clonotype showed up many times. This chain joins TRBV20-1 and TRBJ2-7; no definite D call. The CDR3 totals 14 residues. The V end lost 3 bases, the J end lost 0 bases, and 12 bases lay between the germline ends. The germline CDR1 and CDR2 sequences are DFQATT and SNEGSKA (reference sequence). The CDR3 sequence: CSARNSLRSYEQYF. The DNA of the CDR3 is TGCAGTGCTAGGAACAGTCTTCGCTCCTACGAGCAGTACTTC.

The chain recombines TRBV6-5 with TRBJ2-1; D is perhaps TRBD2 (5 bases). There are 21 residues in the CDR3. The germline CDR1 and CDR2 sequences are MNHEY and SVGAGI. V was pared by 0 bases and J by 0 bases, with 24 bases between. This chain's CDR3 is CASSYSTGSGLGPSSYNEQFF. CDR3 DNA: TGTGCCAGCAGTTACTCGACTGGGAGTGGCCTGGGTCCCAGCTCCTACAATGAGCAGTTCTTC.

This clonotype came up many times. This chain connects TRBV12-3 or TRBV12-4 to TRBJ1-2; 9 nucleotides line up with TRBD1. V lost 2 bases, J lost 5 bases, and 6 bases stayed unmatched. The CDR3 has 15 amino acids. The CDR3 sequence is CASSLYSGTGYGYTF. CDR3 coding DNA: TGTGCCAGCAGTTTATACTCCGGGACAGGGTATGGCTACACCTTC.